This T cell receptor beta chain was sequenced during a study of T cells after yellow fever vaccination. Study in general: For low cell numbers, libraries were made with SMART-Seq v4 Ultra Low Input. Notes on the study in general: There was a small share of clonotypes that showed up in both the CD4 and CD8 compartments. Repertoires obtained by FACS sorting could include abundant clonotypes that entered as contaminants from the bulk population.

Each CDR3 protein is one row after TCRdb ran MiXCR on the 5' RACE reads. The sample records fewer than 350,000 distinct CDR3 sequences, 3.5% to 4.5% being singletons. Between the trimmed V and J ends, which lost 0 bases and 0 bases, there was a span of 6 bases. CDR3 length equals 15 residues. Germline V gene sequence: CDR1 MGHRA, CDR2 YSYEKL. This clonotype was counted ten times or more. Its matching antigen is unknown. This material consisted of PBMCs, taken 15 days after the yellow fever booster vaccination. The TCR sequence derives from a man aged 18 to 29 who received the YFV17D yellow fever vaccine. This chain links TRBV4-1 with TRBJ1-3, with D uncertain. The CDR3 sequence is CASSQDWGSGNTIYF. The CDR3 coding sequence is TGCGCCAGCAGCCAAGATTGGGGCTCTGGAAACACCATATATTTT.